The following is a TCR beta chain sequence with its context. This receptor's antigen is unknown. Per-base quality was not reported, and no clone a single base away is much larger than it. In the ophthalmopathy patients, disease was moderately to severely active, with a Clinical Activity Score of 3 or more, a NOSPECS grade of 4 or more, and a duration of less than 3 months. Exclusion was applied to patients with uncontrolled infections, other autoimmune diseases, pregnancy or lactation. Clinical symptoms, serum thyroxine and TRAb, thyroid ultrasound, and orbital computed tomography formed the basis for the diagnoses. PBMCs were separated from roughly 10 ml of fresh peripheral blood using Ficoll-Paque density gradient centrifugation. Trizol reagent was used to extract total RNA, and RNA quality was then checked on an Agilent 2100 Bioanalyzer. This record comes from a study of T cells in Graves' hyperthyroidism and ophthalmopathy (dated by TCRdb to about 2019). Broadly, across the study: Peripheral blood was sampled at the time of initial diagnosis, prior to any treatment. To identify TCR V-J signatures that set the groups apart, the researchers used a discovery cohort of 95 to 100 patients, made up of some 41 with Graves' ophthalmopathy and some 55 with stable Graves' hyperthyroidism. An independent validation cohort of about 20 hyperthyroidism patients and over 15 patients who later progressed to ophthalmopathy tested prospective prediction of ophthalmopathy. The 75 to 100 discovery patients were randomly split 7:3 into training and test sets. The study also compared thyroid tissue and blood T-cell repertoires from more than 5 Graves' hyperthyroidism patients. After sampling, hyperthyroidism patients received methimazole starting at 30 mg daily, and ophthalmopathy patients received high-dose intravenous methylprednisolone. The paper reports TCR Vbeta CDR3 sequencing of more than 120 peripheral blood samples: under 45 ophthalmopathy, fewer than 80 hyperthyroidism and around 17 progressor patients.

Paper-wide results and their limitations: In validation, progression to ophthalmopathy was predicted by the model with almost 71% sensitivity and 72% to 85% specificity, a median of approximately 6.5 months before onset. Most expanded thyroid clonotypes (frequency above 0.001) were also found in blood, which suggests that blood repertoires may mirror thyroid immune responses. Ophthalmopathy was separated from stable hyperthyroidism by a 13 V-J signature model, with 85% to 90% sensitivity and 81% to 83% specificity obtained in cross-validation and 80%/75% obtained in testing. Sample size was not statistically predetermined, and investigators were not blinded to group allocation.

Trimmed from V: 6 bases; trimmed from J: 7 bases; junction bases lacking a gene match: 9. From the germline V gene, CDR1 is LGHNT and CDR2 is FRNRAP. The CDR3 sequence holds 16 residues, the cysteine and phenylalanine included. Solely the CDR3 DNA is kept, with 48 bases framed from the first base. Amplification of TCR beta CDR3 regions was carried out from RNA transcripts. The TCR CDR3 was subjected to a first round of RT-PCR using the HTBI primer set and the Qiagen OneStep RT-PCR kit. The libraries were constructed in a second round of multiplex PCR and then size-selected and purified. The libraries were sequenced on an Illumina HiSeq2000 using paired-end 100 bp reads. For the original study's pipeline: SOAPnuke was used to process the raw data, removing reads that contained adapters or uncalled bases, had a mean Phred below 15, or lacked an exact match to the constant primer or identifier. COPE v1.2.5 was used to merge the high-quality paired reads, and each unique nucleotide sequence was defined as a clonotype. Clonotypes were aligned to IMGT TRBV, TRBD and TRBJ reference segments using MiTCR v1.1. Only V-J combinations with frequency above 0.0001, covering 99.2% of repertoires, were analysed. A TCS score was defined as the ratio between F50 (clonal expansion) and ExV (chaos), using BLOSUM62-based TCRdist between CDR3 peptides within each V-J. Welch's t-statistics and random forest reduced 450 to 600 V-J features to under 15, which were used in a naive Bayes classifier (R e1071). TCRdb ran its own pipeline on the public reads, namely fastp trimming at Q25 and MiXCR clone calling, and kept in-frame beta chains. Every distinct CDR3 protein forms one entry, paired with its most common genes and DNA. These V and J calls originate from TCRdb's pipeline instead of the authors' own analysis. This sample lists about 640,000 distinct CDR3 sequences; around 20% were detected once. The top ten clones comprise around a third of the sample.

The V and J genes are TRBV12-5 and TRBJ2-2; 12 central bases correspond to TRBD2. The sequenced sample consisted of blood. The source is a man younger than 45 with Graves' ophthalmopathy. The nucleotide sequence is TGTGCTAGTGGGGCCGGGACTAGCGGGCCCTTCGGGGAGCTGTTTTTT. Its product reads: CASGAGTSGPFGELFF.